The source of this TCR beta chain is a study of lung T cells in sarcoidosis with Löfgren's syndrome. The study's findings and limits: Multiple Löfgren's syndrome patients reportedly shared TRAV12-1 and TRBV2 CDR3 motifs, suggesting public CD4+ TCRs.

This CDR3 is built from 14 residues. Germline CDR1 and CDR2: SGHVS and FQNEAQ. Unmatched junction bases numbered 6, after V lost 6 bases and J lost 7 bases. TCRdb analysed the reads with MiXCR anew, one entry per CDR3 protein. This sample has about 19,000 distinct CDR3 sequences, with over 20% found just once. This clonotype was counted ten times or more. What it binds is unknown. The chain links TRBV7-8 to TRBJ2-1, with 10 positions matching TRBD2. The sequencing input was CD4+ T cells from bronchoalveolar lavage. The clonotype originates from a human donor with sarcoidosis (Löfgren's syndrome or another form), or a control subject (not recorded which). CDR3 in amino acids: CASRGAGGFNEQFF. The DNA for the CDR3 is TGTGCCAGCAGAGGAGCGGGAGGGTTTAATGAGCAGTTCTTC.